The 8 T cell receptor beta chains below all came from one sample that was sequenced in a study of blood T cell repertoires in COVID-19. Libraries were prepared by immunoSEQ multiplex PCR; TCRdb keeps only in-frame clonotypes and omits some of them. The sample has 360,000 or so clones, more than 75% seen once; the top ten hold just under 3%. The sequencing input was PBMCs or T cells enriched from blood (not recorded which). The receptors shown here come from a woman aged 30 to 39 who had recovered from COVID-19.

The chain employs TRBV9 and TRBJ2-5; 8 bases match TRBD1. The germline gives CDR1 SGDLS, CDR2 YYNGEE. The CDR3 consists of 15 residues. V shed 4 bases and J 2 bases; nucleotides not matched to a gene: 7. This CDR3 is CASSPWDRLQETQYF. The CDR3, as DNA: TGTGCCAGCAGCCCATGGGACAGGCTACAAGAGACCCAGTACTTC.

This chain uses TRBV2 with TRBJ2-2, with 12 bases identical to TRBD2. V gave up 6 bases and J gave up 5 bases; unmatched junction bases: 4. The germline gives CDR1 SNHLY, CDR2 FYNNEI. The CDR3 has 15 residues. Here the CDR3 DNA reads TGTGCCAGCAGCATCCTAGCGGGGGGGACCGGGGAGCTGTTTTTT. Translated, it gives CASSILAGGTGELFF.

This rearrangement joins TRBV5-4 to TRBJ2-7; TRBD2 agrees at 8 bases. Trimming removed 0 bases from V and 5 bases from J; junction bases left unmatched: 10. Looked up from germline, CDR1 is SGHNT and CDR2 is YYREEE (reference sequence). This CDR3 comprises 16 residues. The CDR3 region has the DNA TGTGCCAGCAGCTTGGGAGGGCGGGGGGCGAGCGACGAGCAGTACTTC. This translates into CASSLGGRGASDEQYF.

The J gene is TRBJ1-3, the V gene TRBV3-1 (or the pseudogene TRBV3-2), with TRBD1 matching 8 bases. With V trimmed by 3 bases and J by 0 bases, 7 bases remained unmatched. The CDR3 runs 17 residues. Per germline, CDR1 LGHDT and CDR2 YNNKEL (reference sequence). CDR3 sequence (DNA): TGTGCCAGCAGCCAGCCACAGGGGGTGAGCTCTGGAAACACCATATATTTT. Protein: CASSQPQGVSSGNTIYF.

In DNA form, the CDR3 reads TGTGCCAGCAGCTTAGTGGGGGGGGCCTCCATCTATGGCTACACCTTC. It is translated as CASSLVGGASIYGYTF. The gene calls are TRBV7-8 and TRBJ1-2; tentatively, D is TRBD1 (6 bases). CDR3 length equals 16 residues. Trimming took 1 base from V and 4 from J, leaving 16 bases between them. Germline V lookup: CDR1 SGHVS, CDR2 FQNEAQ.

The genes are TRBV30 and TRBJ1-4, with D possibly matching TRBD1 (6 bases). The germline V and J ends were trimmed by 4 bases and 5 bases, with 11 bases remaining between them. CDR1 is GTSNPN, CDR2 SVGIG, per germline (reference sequence). The CDR3 sequence is 13 residues long. The CDR3 spells CAWKRGRNEKLFF. Written as DNA, the CDR3 is TGTGCCTGGAAAAGGGGGAGAAATGAAAAACTGTTTTTT.

The chain employs TRBV2 and TRBJ2-7; TRBD1 aligns across 10 bases. Germline lookup yields CDR1 SNHLY and CDR2 FYNNEI. The CDR3 totals 14 residues. V gave up 7 bases and J gave up 2 bases; unmatched junction bases: 5. The CDR3 DNA is TGTGCCAGCACCGGGGGACAGGGGCCCTACGAGCAGTACTTC. Its protein product is CASTGGQGPYEQYF.

The chain is built from TRBV3-1 (or the pseudogene TRBV3-2) and TRBJ2-1; 8 nucleotides match TRBD2. J was trimmed by 9 bases and V by 6 bases; bases with no gene match: 13. CDR3 length: 15 residues. CDR1 and CDR2 (germline): LGHDT, YNNKEL (reference sequence). CDR3 sequence: CASSGAGVEVGEQFF. In DNA, the CDR3 is TGTGCCAGCAGTGGAGCGGGAGTAGAAGTCGGTGAGCAGTTCTTC.